Below, 21 T cell receptor beta chains from the same sample are listed, as sequenced in a study of blood T cell repertoires in COVID-19. This table comes from immunoSEQ multiplex PCR, and its TCRdb copy is limited to in-frame clones, with some not included. The data hold under 300,000 clones, with 85% to 90% observed a single time. The sequenced material came from peripheral blood. The receptors stem from a woman in her seventies with active or convalescent COVID-19.

This clone was recorded once. The chain links TRBV7-2 to TRBJ2-5; 7 bases fit TRBD2. The V gene end was trimmed by 5 bases and the J gene end by 4 bases; junction bases not matched to a gene: 7. Germline CDR1 and CDR2: SGHTA and FQGNSA. The CDR3 length is 14 residues. As DNA, the CDR3 is TGTGCCAGCAGCCCCGGAGCGGGGCCAGAGACCCAGTACTTC. Translating it yields CASSPGAGPETQYF. The whole variable domain, filled in from reference TRBV7-2 and TRBJ2-5, reads GAGVSQSPSNKVTEKGKDVELRCDPISGHTALYWYRQSLGQGLEFLIYFQGNSAPDKSGLPSDRFSAERTGGSVSTLTIQRTQQEDSAVYLCASSPGAGPETQYFGPGTRLLVL.

The chain is built from TRBV6-5 and TRBJ1-6; D remains ambiguous. CDR3 length: 14 residues. Germline loops: CDR1 MNHEY, CDR2 SVGAGI. The germline V and J ends were trimmed by 4 bases and 6 bases, with 10 bases remaining between them. CDR3 region: CASSSGVANSPLHF. CDR3 nucleotide sequence: TGTGCCAGCAGTTCCGGGGTCGCTAATTCACCCCTCCACTTT.

This sequence joins TRBV7-2 and TRBJ2-7; a weak D match, TRBD2 (6 bases). V lost 5 bases and J lost 2, with 13 bases in between. This CDR3 is built from 14 residues. CDR1 and CDR2 from the germline V gene are SGHTA and FQGNSA. The CDR3 protein is CASSRGTFAYEQYF. CDR3 DNA: TGTGCCAGCAGCCGCGGGACTTTCGCCTACGAGCAGTACTTC.

The DNA for the CDR3 is TGCGCCAGCAGCCAAGATCCGAGGAGTTCACCCCTCCACTTT. Amino acids: CASSQDPRSSPLHF. The V gene is TRBV4-3, the J gene TRBJ1-6; D unresolved. This CDR3 contains 14 residues. Trimming pared 0 bases from V and 9 bases from J, leaving 9 bases between. In germline, CDR1 is LGHNA, CDR2 YSLEER.

The rearrangement joins TRBV5-6 to TRBJ2-3, with TRBD1 matching over 12 bases. Per the germline V gene, CDR1 is SGHDT and CDR2 is YYEEEE. The CDR3 length is 16 residues. The trim removed 4 bases at V and 0 bases at J, leaving 3 bases unmatched. Written as DNA, the CDR3 is TGTGCCAGCAGCGGGGACAGGGGGCTTAGCACAGATACGCAGTATTTT. Translation: CASSGDRGLSTDTQYF. The variable domain in full, completed from reference TRBV5-6 and TRBJ2-3, reads DAGVTQSPTHLIKTRGQQVTLRCSPKSGHDTVSWYQQALGQGPQFIFQYYEEEERQRGNFPDRFSGHQFPNYSSELNVNALLLGDSALYLCASSGDRGLSTDTQYFGPGTRLTVL.

This chain uses TRBV6-2 or TRBV6-3 with TRBJ2-4; TRBD1 might be the D (6 bases). The CDR3 extends over 16 amino acids. V lost 4 bases to trimming and J lost 2 bases, with 15 bases between them. Germline V gives CDR1 MNHEY, CDR2 SVGEGT. The CDR3 protein is CASSWGQGIPKNIQYF. The CDR3 DNA reads TGTGCCAGCAGTTGGGGTCAGGGGATTCCCAAAAACATTCAGTACTTC.

V usage is TRBV7-2 and J usage is TRBJ1-1, with unresolved D. Trimming took 5 bases from V and 7 from J, leaving 11 bases between them. The CDR3 is 12 residues long. Per germline, CDR1 SGHTA and CDR2 FQGNSA. The CDR3 is CASSPGLDEAFF. Here the CDR3 DNA reads TGTGCCAGCAGCCCAGGTCTGGATGAAGCTTTCTTT. Drawing the rest from reference TRBV7-2 and TRBJ1-1, the complete variable domain is GAGVSQSPSNKVTEKGKDVELRCDPISGHTALYWYRQSLGQGLEFLIYFQGNSAPDKSGLPSDRFSAERTGGSVSTLTIQRTQQEDSAVYLCASSPGLDEAFFGQGTRLTVV.

This rearrangement joins TRBV2 to TRBJ1-1; perhaps TRBD1 as D (5 bases). The ends were cut back, 2 bases at V and 2 bases at J, with 18 bases in the middle. This CDR3 is built from 17 residues. Germline-derived CDR1 and CDR2 are SNHLY and FYNNEI. As DNA, the CDR3 is TGTGCCAGCAGTGAATCCCCCCAGGGATGGGGAAACACTGAAGCTTTCTTT. It encodes CASSESPQGWGNTEAFF.

This CDR3 is CASSQGTGGSVAEETQYF. DNA of the CDR3: TGCGCCAGCAGCCAGGGCACGGGGGGTAGCGTGGCCGAAGAGACCCAGTACTTC. This chain connects TRBV4-3 to TRBJ2-5; 7 bases agree with TRBD2. Germline CDR1 and CDR2: LGHNA and YSLEER. CDR3 length: 18 residues. Trimming cost V 3 bases and J 3 bases; bases outside gene matches: 16.

J is TRBJ2-4 and V is TRBV5-1, with 10 bases fitting TRBD2. The CDR3 is 18 residues long. Unmatched junction bases numbered 9, after V lost 0 bases and J lost 3 bases. From germline, CDR1 is SGHRS and CDR2 YFSETQ. CDR3 loop: CASSLDPTSGANKNIQYF. The DNA of the CDR3 is TGCGCCAGCAGCTTGGACCCTACTAGCGGGGCCAACAAAAACATTCAGTACTTC.

The chain links TRBV11-2 to TRBJ1-2; the D gene is possibly TRBD1 (5 bases). Germline V CDR1 and CDR2: SGHAT, FQNNGV. The V and J ends lost 5 bases and 7 bases respectively, with 17 bases between them. The CDR3 is made up of 14 amino acids. The CDR3 coding sequence is TGTGCCAGCAGCCCTACGCCACAGGTTCGTGGCTACACCTTC. Its protein product is CASSPTPQVRGYTF.

V usage is TRBV5-3 and J usage is TRBJ1-1; 7 bases map to TRBD1. TRBV5-3 counts as an open reading frame of uncertain function. CDR3 size: 16 residues. V lost 5 bases and J lost 0; bases outside the gene matches: 10. CDR3 loop: CARREGARPLNTEAFF. The CDR3 nucleotides read TGTGCCAGAAGGGAGGGGGCCCGCCCCCTGAACACTGAAGCTTTCTTT.

V is TRBV20-1 and J is TRBJ1-2; D gene uncertain. The V end was cut by 0 bases, the J end by 8 bases, with 7 bases between. The CDR3 covers 11 residues. Germline V CDR1 and CDR2: DFQATT, SNEGSKA (reference sequence). This CDR3 is CSARDAGGYTF. The CDR3, as DNA: TGCAGTGCTAGAGATGCGGGAGGCTACACCTTC.

J is TRBJ2-2 and V is TRBV7-2; TRBD2 agrees at 10 bases. V was clipped by 6 bases and J by 5 bases; unmatched bases: 6. Germline V gene sequence: CDR1 SGHTA, CDR2 FQGNSA. The CDR3 totals 15 residues. The CDR3 reads CASSSTSGKTGELFF. The CDR3 nucleotides read TGTGCCAGCAGTTCAACTAGCGGGAAAACCGGGGAGCTGTTTTTT.

The J gene is TRBJ1-1, the V gene TRBV7-9, with a weak D call TRBD1 (5 bases). The CDR3 runs to 15 residues. The V and J ends lost 2 bases and 7 bases respectively, with 17 bases between them. Germline V gene sequence: CDR1 SEHNR, CDR2 FQNEAQ (reference sequence). In DNA form, the CDR3 reads TGTGCCAGCAGCTTATCGGCGGGGAGGGGTAATGAAGCTTTCTTT. Translated, it gives CASSLSAGRGNEAFF.

The chain uses TRBV24-1 and TRBJ1-2; no clear D. V was cut by 3 bases and J by 5 bases, with 3 bases left in between. There are 11 residues in the CDR3. CDR1 is KGHDR and CDR2 is SFDVKD in the germline V gene. CDR3 region: CATSDPYGYTF. DNA of the CDR3: TGTGCCACCAGTGATCCGTATGGCTACACCTTC.

This clone was seen a handful of times. The chain is built from TRBV5-1 and TRBJ1-5; 7 bases agree with TRBD1. The V segment lost 2 bases and the J segment 5 bases; nucleotides outside the gene matches: 7. There are 15 residues in the CDR3. Germline V gene data show CDR1 as SGHRS and CDR2 as YFSETQ. This CDR3 reads CASSFGDRTDQPQHF. CDR3 sequence (DNA): TGCGCCAGCAGCTTTGGGGACAGAACCGATCAGCCCCAGCATTTT.

The V call is TRBV4-3, the J call TRBJ2-2, with 10 bases lining up with TRBD1. This CDR3 spans 15 amino acids. The trim removed 3 bases at V and 7 bases at J, leaving 5 bases unmatched. Germline CDR1 is LGHNA and CDR2 is YSLEER. The CDR3 loop reads CASSHGDRGIGELFF. As DNA, the CDR3 is TGCGCCAGCAGCCACGGGGACAGGGGTATCGGGGAGCTGTTTTTT.

This chain connects TRBV23-1 to TRBJ1-3; 7 nucleotides align to TRBD1. TRBV23-1 carries the ORF label, with uncertain function. Trimming took 0 bases from V and 4 from J; bases not matched to a gene: 6. The CDR3 contains 16 residues. The CDR3 loop reads CASSQSPGGRGNTIYF. The CDR3, as DNA: TGCGCCAGCAGTCAATCCCCAGGGGGGCGAGGAAACACCATATATTTT.

This chain connects TRBV18 to TRBJ2-7, with 7 nucleotides matching TRBD2. The V gene's germline CDR1 is KGHSH and CDR2 LQKENI. The CDR3 spans 13 residues. Losses at the gene ends were 6 bases for V and 9 bases for J; bases not matched to a gene: 11. This CDR3 is CASSGEGLKTQYF. CDR3 sequence (DNA): TGTGCCAGCTCCGGGGAGGGTCTAAAGACGCAGTACTTC. The variable domain in full, with the rest retrieved from reference TRBV18 and TRBJ2-7, is NAGVMQNPRHLVRRRGQEARLRCSPMKGHSHVYWYRQLPEEGLKFMVYLQKENIIDESGMPKERFSAEFPKEGPSILRIQQVVRGDSAAYFCASSGEGLKTQYFGPGTRLTVT.

V is TRBV19 and J is TRBJ2-5, with D maybe TRBD2 (7 bases). V gave up 6 bases and J gave up 1 base, with 15 bases separating them. The CDR3 length is 15 residues. Germline CDR1 and CDR2: LNHDA and SQIVND (reference sequence). The CDR3 spells CASSGGPGFQETQYF. The CDR3 DNA reads as TGTGCCAGTAGCGGGGGGCCAGGATTCCAAGAGACCCAGTACTTC.